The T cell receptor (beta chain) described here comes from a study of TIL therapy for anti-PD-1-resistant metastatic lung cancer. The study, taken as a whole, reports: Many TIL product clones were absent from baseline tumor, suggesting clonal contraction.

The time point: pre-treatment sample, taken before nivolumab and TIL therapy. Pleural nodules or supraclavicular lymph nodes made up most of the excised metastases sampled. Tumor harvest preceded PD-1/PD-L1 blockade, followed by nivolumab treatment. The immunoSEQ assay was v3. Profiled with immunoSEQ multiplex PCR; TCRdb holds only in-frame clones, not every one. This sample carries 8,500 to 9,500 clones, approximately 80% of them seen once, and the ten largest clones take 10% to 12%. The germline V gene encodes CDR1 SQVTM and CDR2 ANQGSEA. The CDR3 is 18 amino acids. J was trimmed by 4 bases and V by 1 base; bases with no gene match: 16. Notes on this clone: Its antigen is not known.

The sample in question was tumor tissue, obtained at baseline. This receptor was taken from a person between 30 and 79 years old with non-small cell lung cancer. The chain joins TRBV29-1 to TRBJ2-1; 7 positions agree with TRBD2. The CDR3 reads CSVEGVAGRLGGYNEQFF. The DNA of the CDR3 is TGCAGCGTTGAAGGGGTAGCGGGTCGTTTGGGGGGGTACAATGAGCAGTTCTTC.